Listed here are 15 T cell receptor beta chains from one sample, sequenced in a study of siplizumab effects on memory and regulatory T cells. Some clones are missing from TCRdb's copy, which holds only in-frame ones; the method was immunoSEQ multiplex PCR. The table shows tens of thousands of clones, with 95% to 98% occurring only once. The sample consisted of naive CD8+ T cells sorted from blood. The origin of the receptors is a human donor in good health.

The chain couples TRBV5-8 to TRBJ2-7; 12 bases match TRBD1. Trimming cost V 5 bases and J 3 bases; bases outside gene matches: 6. Germline V CDR1 and CDR2: SGHTS, YDEGEE. The CDR3 contains 15 residues. For the CDR3, the DNA is TGTGCCAGCAGGAACCGGGACAGGGGGCTCTACGAGCAGTACTTC. Protein sequence: CASRNRDRGLYEQYF.

This chain uses TRBV6-1 with TRBJ1-1, with D unclear. This CDR3 has 12 amino acids. The germline gives CDR1 MNHNS, CDR2 SASEGT. V lost 7 bases, J lost 3 bases, and 9 bases lay in between. The DNA of the CDR3 is TGTGCCAGCAATCGGTATGACACTGAAGCTTTCTTT. Amino acids: CASNRYDTEAFF.

The genes are TRBV6-5 and TRBJ2-7; no clear D. Between the trimmed V and J ends, which lost 6 bases and 0 bases, there was a span of 12 bases. The CDR3 sequence is 14 residues long. CDR1 is MNHEY, CDR2 SVGAGI, per germline. The CDR3 DNA reads as TGTGCCAGCAGCCCGGCGACCTTCTCCTACGAGCAGTACTTC. Its translation: CASSPATFSYEQYF.

Regarding this clone: Other DNA sequences in the sample encode the same CDR3. V and J are TRBV27 and TRBJ2-3, with TRBD2 matching over 9 bases. The length of the CDR3 is 16 residues. Germline assignment: CDR1 MNHEY and CDR2 SMNVEV (reference sequence). The V segment lost 5 bases and the J segment 3 bases; nucleotides outside the gene matches: 9. The DNA for the CDR3 is TGTGCCAGCAGTCTGTTAGCGGGAGAATCGACAGATACGCAGTATTTT. This codes for CASSLLAGESTDTQYF.

The chain combines TRBV2 with TRBJ2-7; the D call may be TRBD1 or TRBD2 (5 bases each). Germline V gene sequence: CDR1 SNHLY, CDR2 FYNNEI. Trimming cost V 10 bases and J 2 bases, with 15 bases left between them. This CDR3 has 13 amino acids. CDR3: CATKEGPPYEQYF. CDR3 sequence (DNA): TGTGCCACCAAAGAGGGGCCCCCCTACGAGCAGTACTTC.

This clone appeared a single time. This chain uses TRBV4-1 with TRBJ1-3; a possible D gene is TRBD1 (5 bases). The ends were cut back, 0 bases at V and 4 bases at J, with 10 bases in the middle. CDR1 MGHRA and CDR2 YSYEKL come from the germline V gene. This CDR3 region has 15 residues. In DNA, the CDR3 is TGCGCCAGCAGCCAAGAACCGGCAGGGGGAAACACCATATATTTT. Translated, it gives CASSQEPAGGNTIYF.

This clone came up once. Written as DNA, the CDR3 is TGTGCCAGCAGTTTTTTCCCACGGGGTAGCGGGTTCAATGAGCAGTTCTTC. The encoded protein is CASSFFPRGSGFNEQFF. The rearrangement uses TRBV27 and TRBJ2-1; 7 nucleotides match TRBD2. Germline assignment: CDR1 MNHEY and CDR2 SMNVEV (reference sequence). The CDR3 contains 17 residues. The V and J ends lost 3 bases and 6 bases, in that order; junction bases with no gene match: 14.

The chain employs TRBV7-9 and TRBJ1-2; TRBD1 matches 8 bases. From germline, CDR1 is SEHNR and CDR2 FQNEAQ (reference sequence). The CDR3 sequence is 14 residues long. V trimming: 5 bases; J trimming: 6 bases; junction bases outside the gene matches: 8. The CDR3 sequence is CASSLKPGQDGYTF. The CDR3, as DNA: TGTGCCAGCAGCCTAAAACCGGGACAGGATGGCTACACCTTC.

The gene calls are TRBV29-1 and TRBJ2-6, with TRBD1 matching 9 bases. J gave up 0 bases and V 2 bases, and 14 bases lay outside the gene matches. The V gene's germline CDR1 is SQVTM and CDR2 ANQGSEA. This CDR3 region has 20 residues. The CDR3 nucleotides read TGCAGCGTTGAAACCCTTACTCCGGGACAGGGCCGCTCTGGGGCCAACGTCCTGACTTTC. Its translation: CSVETLTPGQGRSGANVLTF.

V and J are TRBV28 and TRBJ2-5; D possibly corresponds to TRBD1 (6 bases). The length of the CDR3 is 15 residues. V lost 3 bases and J lost 2, with 13 bases in between. CDR1 and CDR2 (germline): MDHEN, SYDVKM. In nucleotides, the CDR3 is TGTGCCAGCAGTTTCCATTTGGACAGTCAAGAGACCCAGTACTTC. Its protein product is CASSFHLDSQETQYF.

This chain links TRBV9 with TRBJ2-7; the D call may be TRBD1 or TRBD2 (5 bases each). The CDR3 runs 13 residues. Germline V gives CDR1 SGDLS, CDR2 YYNGEE. The V end was cut by 4 bases, the J end by 4 bases, with 12 bases between. The CDR3 loop reads CASSLTEGYEQYF. Here the CDR3 DNA reads TGTGCCAGCAGCCTCACTGAGGGGTACGAGCAGTACTTC.

V is TRBV21-1 and J is TRBJ1-5. TRBV21-1 is flagged as a pseudogene. The CDR3 spans 15 residues. CDR3 residues: CASSKARISNQPQHF. CDR3 in DNA: TGTGCCAGCAGCAAAGCGAGAATAAGCAATCAGCCCCAGCATTTT.

This chain links TRBV18 with TRBJ2-3; no firm D call. CDR3 length: 13 amino acids. Deletions cut 5 bases from V and 0 bases from J, with 6 bases between. The germline V gene has CDR1 KGHSH and CDR2 LQKENI. CDR3 amino acids: CASSDDSTDTQYF. The CDR3 DNA sequence: TGTGCCAGCTCAGACGACAGCACAGATACGCAGTATTTT.

The rearrangement uses TRBV10-2 and TRBJ2-5, with D uncertain. The V end was cut by 7 bases, the J end by 4 bases, with 19 bases between. The CDR3 spans 15 residues. Germline lookup yields CDR1 WSHSY and CDR2 SAAADI. CDR3 sequence reads: CASNLQLKPGETQYF. The CDR3 region has the DNA TGCGCCAGCAATTTGCAACTTAAGCCGGGAGAGACCCAGTACTTC.

This chain connects TRBV5-1 to TRBJ2-5, with unresolved D. Germline values: CDR1 SGHRS, CDR2 YFSETQ. This CDR3 has 16 amino acids. Trimming left V 2 bases short and J 1 base short, with 15 bases between. Here the CDR3 reads CASSLPRASSQETQYF. In DNA form, the CDR3 reads TGCGCCAGCAGCTTACCAAGGGCATCCAGCCAAGAGACCCAGTACTTC.